The clone carrying this TCR beta chain came up many times. Its matching antigen is unknown. This specimen belongs to a study of T cells in Graves' hyperthyroidism and ophthalmopathy. Amplified TCR beta CDR3 regions came from RNA transcripts. RT-PCR in the first round (using the HTBI primer set) targeted the TCR CDR3. TCRdb re-derived calls from the multiplex PCR reads in MiXCR, one entry per CDR3 protein. The table lists about 560,000 distinct CDR3 sequences, 15% to 19% of them singletons. The V end was cut by 0 bases, the J end by 0 bases, with 9 bases between. This CDR3 has 16 residues. Germline CDR1 is LGHNA and CDR2 is YSLEER. Study conclusions and caveats: Most clonotypes expanded in the thyroid (above 0.001) were also present in blood.

Diagnoses used clinical symptoms, serum thyroxine and TRAb, thyroid ultrasound and orbital computed tomography. The sequence came from a woman aged 25 to 39 with Graves' hyperthyroidism. The chain joins TRBV4-3 to TRBJ2-1, with unresolved D. Sequencing was carried out using blood. CDR3 coding DNA: TGCGCCAGCAGCCAAGATTGGGCGAGCTCCTACAATGAGCAGTTCTTC. Translation gives CASSQDWASSYNEQFF.